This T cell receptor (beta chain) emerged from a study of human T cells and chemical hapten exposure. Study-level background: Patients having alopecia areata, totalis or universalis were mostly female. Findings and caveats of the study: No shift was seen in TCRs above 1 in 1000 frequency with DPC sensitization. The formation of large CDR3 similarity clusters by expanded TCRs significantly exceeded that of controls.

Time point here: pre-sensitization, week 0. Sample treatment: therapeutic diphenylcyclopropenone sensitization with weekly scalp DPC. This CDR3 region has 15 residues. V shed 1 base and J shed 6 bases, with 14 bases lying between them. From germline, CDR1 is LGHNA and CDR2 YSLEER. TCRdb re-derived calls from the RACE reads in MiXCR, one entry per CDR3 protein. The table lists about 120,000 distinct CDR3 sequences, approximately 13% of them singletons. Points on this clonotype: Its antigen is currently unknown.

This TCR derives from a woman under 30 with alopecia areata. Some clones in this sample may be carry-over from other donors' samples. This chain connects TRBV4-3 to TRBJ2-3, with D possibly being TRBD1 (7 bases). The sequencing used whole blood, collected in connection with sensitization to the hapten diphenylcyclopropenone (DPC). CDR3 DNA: TGCGCCAGCAGCCAAGGTGGAGGGGGCAGGGATACGCAGTATTTT. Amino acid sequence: CASSQGGGGRDTQYF.